A selection of T cell receptor beta chains follows, all from one sample in a study of cytomegalovirus exposure and HLA in healthy donors. Profiled with immunoSEQ multiplex PCR; TCRdb holds only in-frame clones, not every one. The sample includes roughly 150,000 clones, roughly 79% seen only once; the top ten take just under 30%. Sequenced input: PBMCs. These TCRs come from a young man in good health and CMV-seropositive. The CDR3 runs from the conserved cysteine through the conserved F or W. The D gene is left open where the match is weak. Clone size is stated in some rows and not others, as once, few, many or a class when expanded.

clone size	D gene	V gene	J gene	CDR3 protein	CDR3 DNA
-	-	TRBV7-9	TRBJ1-4	CASSPAGGVNEKLFF	TGTGCCAGCAGTCCGGCCGGAGGGGTCAATGAAAAACTGTTTTTT
few	TRBD1	TRBV6-5	TRBJ1-1	CASSSTGPTEAFF	TGTGCCAGCAGTTCGACAGGGCCCACTGAAGCTTTCTTT
-	TRBD1	TRBV18	TRBJ2-3	CASSPPQTGPDTQYF	TGTGCCAGCTCACCACCGCAGACAGGGCCAGATACGCAGTATTTT
few	TRBD1	TRBV4-3	TRBJ1-1	CASSQDLPGGYTEAFF	TGCGCCAGCAGCCAAGATCTCCCAGGGGGGTACACTGAAGCTTTCTTT
few	-	TRBV7-9	TRBJ1-2	CASSNTGPHTSNYGYTF	TGTGCCAGCAGCAACACAGGGCCCCACACCTCTAACTATGGCTACACCTTC
-	TRBD1	TRBV6-1	TRBJ1-1	CASTDRGRTEAFF	TGTGCCAGCACAGACAGGGGGAGGACTGAAGCTTTCTTT
-	-	TRBV7-2	TRBJ1-3	CASSLESGNTIYF	TGTGCCAGCAGCTTAGAATCAGGAAACACCATATATTTT
-	-	TRBV5-6	TRBJ2-7	CASSYTTRDFYF	TGTGCCAGCAGTTACACAACCCGGGACTTTTACTTC
-	-	TRBV29-1	TRBJ2-1	CSVEASENEQFF	TGCAGCGTTGAGGCTAGTGAGAATGAGCAGTTCTTC
-	-	TRBV30	TRBJ2-7	CAWRHPGAYEQYF	TGTGCCTGGAGACATCCGGGGGCCTACGAGCAGTACTTC
-	-	TRBV19	TRBJ1-2	CASSIVPGSLIGYTF	TGTGCCAGTAGTATAGTACCAGGATCTCTGATCGGCTACACCTTC
-	-	TRBV7-2	TRBJ1-2	CASSFGEVSGYTF	TGTGCCAGCAGCTTCGGGGAAGTCTCAGGCTACACCTTC
-	TRBD1	TRBV5-5	TRBJ1-2	CASSPSPTGENGYTF	TGTGCCAGCAGCCCGTCTCCGACAGGGGAGAATGGCTACACCTTC
once	TRBD2	TRBV7-2	TRBJ2-1	CASSPSGGASYNEQFF	TGTGCCAGCAGCCCGAGCGGGGGTGCGTCCTACAATGAGCAGTTCTTC
-	-	TRBV20-1	TRBJ2-1	CSARTVNEQFF	TGCAGTGCAAGGACAGTGAATGAGCAGTTCTTC
-	TRBD2	TRBV6-1	TRBJ2-3	CASILTSGYTDTQYF	TGTGCCAGCATCCTGACTAGCGGTTACACAGATACGCAGTATTTT
-	-	TRBV5-1	TRBJ1-4	CASSWGGGNEKLFF	TGCGCCAGCAGCTGGGGAGGTGGGAATGAAAAACTGTTTTTT
-	-	TRBV5-1	TRBJ2-1	CASSQATSSSYNEQFF	TGCGCCAGCAGCCAGGCTACCTCGAGCTCCTACAATGAGCAGTTCTTC
-	-	TRBV18	TRBJ1-2	CASSPAGFNYGYTF	TGTGCCAGCTCCCCGGCGGGATTTAACTATGGCTACACCTTC
-	TRBD2	TRBV27	TRBJ2-5	CASSWTSGDAGAQYF	TGTGCCAGCAGTTGGACTAGCGGGGACGCTGGGGCCCAGTACTTC
-	-	TRBV10-1	TRBJ1-1	CASSPPGGTEAFF	TGCGCCAGCAGTCCCCCGGGAGGAACTGAAGCTTTCTTT
-	-	TRBV5-1	TRBJ1-5	CASSLEAGAGNQPQHF	TGCGCCAGCAGCTTGGAGGCAGGGGCAGGTAATCAGCCCCAGCATTTT
-	TRBD1	TRBV5-5	TRBJ2-7	CASRFDRDRVDEQYF	TGTGCCAGCAGGTTTGACCGGGACAGGGTGGACGAGCAGTACTTC
-	-	TRBV2	TRBJ2-3	CASMGRGDTQYF	TGTGCCAGCATGGGCAGGGGTGATACGCAGTATTTT
-	-	TRBV5-4	TRBJ1-1	CASSLGGSTEAFF	TGTGCCAGCAGCTTGGGAGGGAGCACTGAAGCTTTCTTT
-	TRBD2	TRBV11-2	TRBJ2-3	CASSLGLAGSDTQYF	TGTGCCAGCAGCTTAGGACTAGCGGGGTCAGATACGCAGTATTTT
-	TRBD2	TRBV19	TRBJ2-3	CASSPSPGLAGLYTQYF	TGTGCCAGTAGTCCGTCTCCGGGACTAGCGGGGTTGTATACGCAGTATTTT
-	-	TRBV5-6	TRBJ1-4	CASSAGTKPTNEKLFF	TGTGCCAGCAGCGCCGGGACAAAACCAACTAATGAAAAACTGTTTTTT
-	-	TRBV18	TRBJ2-5	CASSPPSRRGGETQYF	TGTGCCAGCTCACCACCGTCCCGGAGGGGGGGAGAGACCCAGTACTTC
once	TRBD2	TRBV6-6	TRBJ2-3	CASRTSGADTQYF	TGTGCCAGCCGGACTAGTGGAGCAGATACGCAGTATTTT
-	TRBD2	TRBV7-9	TRBJ2-1	CASSPTSGGNNEQFF	TGTGCCAGCAGCCCCACTAGCGGGGGGAACAATGAGCAGTTCTTC
-	TRBD2	TRBV9	TRBJ2-5	CASSFAGGPGETQYF	TGTGCCAGCAGCTTCGCGGGGGGGCCGGGGGAGACCCAGTACTTC
-	-	TRBV18	TRBJ1-4	CASSPQGRAATNEKLFF	TGTGCCAGCTCACCACAGGGGAGGGCGGCAACTAATGAAAAACTGTTTTTT
few	TRBD2	TRBV11-2	TRBJ2-1	CASSYGREDEQFF	TGTGCCAGCAGCTATGGGCGGGAGGATGAGCAGTTCTTC
-	TRBD2	TRBV15	TRBJ2-5	CATSREREFGETQYF	TGTGCCACCAGCAGAGAGCGGGAGTTTGGTGAGACCCAGTACTTC
-	-	TRBV7-2	TRBJ1-1	CASSLGWGEAEAFF	TGTGCCAGCAGCTTAGGATGGGGGGAGGCTGAAGCTTTCTTT
-	-	TRBV30	TRBJ2-1	CAWSVIVYEQFF	TGTGCCTGGAGTGTCATTGTGTATGAGCAGTTCTTC